The 32 T cell receptor beta chains in this list originate from one sample, sequenced in a study of a mutant IDH1 vaccine in newly diagnosed glioma. Time point here: week 35, safety follow-up. Vaccination used 300 ug of mutant IDH1 20-mer peptide per dose, with topical imiquimod. Profiling relied on immunoSEQ multiplex PCR, and the TCRdb table lists in-frame clones only, not all of them. Seen here are tens of thousands of clones, approximately 80% observed once, and the top ten hold about 4.1%. Their target antigens are unknown. The sample consisted of PBMCs, taken from a glioma patient whose treatment included an IDH1 peptide vaccine. The receptors shown here come from a man younger than 40 with glioma.

V gene TRBV27 combines with J gene TRBJ2-3; D unclear. The germline V gene has CDR1 MNHEY and CDR2 SMNVEV (reference sequence). This CDR3 has 13 residues. With 6 bases removed from V and 4 bases from J, the gap between germline ends came to 11 bases. CDR3 in amino acids: CASSRLKPDTQYF. CDR3 in DNA: TGTGCCAGCAGCCGCCTTAAACCAGATACGCAGTATTTT.

CDR3 DNA sequence: TGTGCCAGCTGTAGGGCAGACGACCAGCATTTT. The encoded protein is CASCRADDQHF. The rearrangement links TRBV5-6 to TRBJ1-5, with unresolved D. CDR3 length equals 11 residues. Germline V gives CDR1 SGHDT, CDR2 YYEEEE. V was pared by 7 bases and J by 12 bases, with 14 bases between.

The V call is TRBV5-1, the J call TRBJ1-1; 9 bases are shared with TRBD1. Germline values: CDR1 SGHRS, CDR2 YFSETQ. V lost 0 bases, J lost 0 bases, and 12 bases stayed unmatched. The CDR3 covers 19 residues. The CDR3 coding sequence is TGCGCCAGCAGCTTGGTCCCACAGGGGGCGTATGGAATGAACACTGAAGCTTTCTTT. Amino acids: CASSLVPQGAYGMNTEAFF.

CDR3 sequence reads: CASSIRTGDVFGYTF. The CDR3 DNA follows: TGTGCCAGTAGTATCCGGACAGGGGATGTTTTTGGCTACACCTTC. The rearrangement joins TRBV19 to TRBJ1-2, with TRBD1 identical over 9 bases. The CDR3 length is 15 residues. The trim removed 3 bases at V and 7 bases at J, leaving 9 bases unmatched. CDR1 is LNHDA, CDR2 SQIVND, per germline (reference sequence). Full variable domain (remainder filled in from reference TRBV19 and TRBJ1-2): DGGITQSPKYLFRKEGQNVTLSCEQNLNHDAMYWYRQDPGQGLRLIYYSQIVNDFQKGDIAEGYSVSREKKESFPLTVTSAQKNPTAFYLCASSIRTGDVFGYTFGSGTRLTVV.

The V call is TRBV9, the J call TRBJ2-5; TRBD1 matches at 7 bases. This CDR3 has 15 amino acids. Trimming at V came to 0 bases and at J to 2 bases, leaving 4 bases not matched to a gene. Germline CDR1 is SGDLS and CDR2 is YYNGEE. The CDR3 sequence is CASSVEGALQETQYF. The CDR3 DNA is TGTGCCAGCAGCGTAGAGGGGGCTCTTCAAGAGACCCAGTACTTC.

For this clone: Other DNA sequences in this specimen translate into the identical CDR3. The CDR3: CASSPPAGQETQYF. The CDR3 DNA reads TGTGCCAGCTCACCACCGGCGGGGCAAGAGACCCAGTACTTC. The genes are TRBV18 and TRBJ2-5; D perhaps matches TRBD2 (6 bases). The CDR3 has 14 amino acids. Germline assignment: CDR1 KGHSH and CDR2 LQKENI. The V end lost 0 bases, the J end lost 2 bases, and 7 bases lay between the germline ends.

V usage is TRBV15 and J usage is TRBJ2-7; D call uncertain. Germline CDR1 and CDR2: LNHNV and YYDKDF (reference sequence). CDR3 length: 13 residues. V was pared by 6 bases and J by 0 bases, with 9 bases between. CDR3 amino acids: CATRGRSSYEQYF. CDR3 bases: TGTGCCACCAGAGGACGTAGCTCCTACGAGCAGTACTTC.

The chain links TRBV5-1 to TRBJ2-3; D perhaps matches TRBD1 (6 bases). Germline V lookup: CDR1 SGHRS, CDR2 YFSETQ. Trimming removed 4 bases from V and 2 bases from J, with 20 bases in between. CDR3 length equals 17 residues. CDR3 sequence (DNA): TGCGCCAGCAGCCTCCTCCCAGGGGCGGCGAACACAGATACGCAGTATTTT. This encodes CASSLLPGAANTDTQYF.

This rearrangement joins TRBV4-1 to TRBJ2-7, with D possibly called TRBD1 or TRBD2 (5 bases each). This CDR3 spans 15 amino acids. Trimming shortened V by 5 bases and J by 0 bases, and 14 bases separated the two germline ends. CDR1 MGHRA and CDR2 YSYEKL come from the germline V gene. The CDR3 loop is CASSSRDGLSYEQYF. CDR3 bases: TGCGCCAGCAGCTCCCGGGACGGACTCTCCTACGAGCAGTACTTC.

This clone occurred once. This chain connects TRBV7-9 to TRBJ2-5; D is perhaps TRBD1 (5 bases). CDR1 is SEHNR and CDR2 is FQNEAQ in the germline V gene (reference sequence). Trimming cost V 5 bases and J 0 bases, with 13 bases left between them. The CDR3 has 15 amino acids. CDR3 sequence (DNA): TGTGCCAGCAGCGCCCCGACAGTAGACCAAGAGACCCAGTACTTC. Its translation: CASSAPTVDQETQYF.

J is TRBJ2-3 and V is TRBV4-1, with TRBD1 matching 9 bases. This CDR3 comprises 16 residues. Germline loops: CDR1 MGHRA, CDR2 YSYEKL. V trimming: 0 bases; J trimming: 5 bases; junction bases outside the gene matches: 6. CDR3 coding DNA: TGCGCCAGCAGCCAAGAGGGGACAGGGAATAGAGATACGCAGTATTTT. Translating it yields CASSQEGTGNRDTQYF.

The chain recombines TRBV6-5 with TRBJ2-7; 8 nucleotides align to TRBD1. The germline V gene encodes CDR1 MNHEY and CDR2 SVGAGI. The CDR3 covers 14 residues. After removal of 5 bases from V and 0 bases from J, the junction contained 3 bases not matched to a gene. CDR3 protein: CASSHRGSSYEQYF. CDR3 nucleotides: TGTGCCAGCAGTCACAGGGGGAGCTCCTACGAGCAGTACTTC.

Note on this clone: The germline gene is not matched at one end of the junction; a read error may be the cause. This chain links TRBV19 with TRBJ1-2, with 8 bases lining up with TRBD1. CDR1 and CDR2 (germline): LNHDA, SQIVND (reference sequence). The CDR3 extends over 11 amino acids. The CDR3 protein is CASNGQGAYSF. The CDR3 DNA follows: TGTGCCAGTAACGGACAGGGCGCGTACAGCTTC.

The V gene is TRBV9, the J gene TRBJ2-1; no clear D. Germline V gives CDR1 SGDLS, CDR2 YYNGEE. The CDR3 totals 14 residues. Trimming cost V 0 bases and J 4 bases, with 8 bases left between them. For the CDR3, the DNA is TGTGCCAGCAGCGTAGATGGAGTATACAATGAGCAGTTCTTC. This gives the protein CASSVDGVYNEQFF.

CDR3 bases: TGTGCCAGCAGTGATTACTCCTACGAGCAGTACTTC. It encodes CASSDYSYEQYF. The rearrangement uses TRBV2 and TRBJ2-7; D remains unclear. From germline, CDR1 is SNHLY and CDR2 FYNNEI. CDR3 length: 12 amino acids. The ends were cut back, 3 bases at V and 0 bases at J, with 3 bases in the middle.

The J gene is TRBJ2-1, the V gene TRBV5-1; D gene unclear. In germline, CDR1 is SGHRS, CDR2 YFSETQ. The CDR3 has 11 residues. The V gene lost 0 bases and the J gene lost 10 bases, with 5 bases spanning the gap. CDR3 bases: TGCGCCAGCAGCTTGGATTTAGAGCAGTTCTTC. Translating gives CASSLDLEQFF.

V is TRBV27 and J is TRBJ1-3; D is ambiguous. CDR3 length equals 15 residues. CDR1 and CDR2 (germline): MNHEY, SMNVEV (reference sequence). Between the trimmed V and J ends, which lost 2 bases and 4 bases, there was a span of 12 bases. DNA for the CDR3: TGTGCCAGCAGTTTAGGTGGACTTAGGGGAAACACCATATATTTT. Translation: CASSLGGLRGNTIYF.

The chain links TRBV20-1 to TRBJ1-1; D remains unclear. This CDR3 region has 11 residues. Germline CDR1 is DFQATT and CDR2 is SNEGSKA (reference sequence). CDR3 loop: CSHLQGNQAFF. CDR3 in DNA: TGCAGCCATCTCCAAGGGAATCAAGCTTTCTTT.

The chain recombines TRBV19 with TRBJ1-5; D gene unclear. In germline, CDR1 is LNHDA, CDR2 SQIVND (reference sequence). The ends were cut back, 7 bases at V and 6 bases at J, with 19 bases in the middle. The CDR3 length is 15 residues. The CDR3 region has the DNA TGTGCCAGTACCCTCACAGATCTCCATGGTCAGCCCCAGCATTTT. Its translation is CASTLTDLHGQPQHF.

This chain links TRBV5-5 with TRBJ2-1, with 8 bases matching TRBD1. J gave up 7 bases and V 1 base, and 13 bases lay outside the gene matches. Germline V gives CDR1 SGHKS, CDR2 YYEKEE (reference sequence). The CDR3 totals 17 residues. CDR3 loop: CASSLFIQQGVQNEQFF. CDR3 nucleotides: TGTGCCAGCAGCTTGTTTATCCAACAGGGGGTTCAAAATGAGCAGTTCTTC.

The V call is TRBV4-2, the J call TRBJ2-6; unclear D gene. Trimming stripped 0 bases from V and 4 bases from J, with 10 bases between. The germline V gene has CDR1 LGHNA and CDR2 YNFKEQ. CDR3 length equals 16 residues. The CDR3 loop reads CASSQDLRSGANVLTF. In nucleotides, the CDR3 is TGTGCCAGCAGCCAAGATCTCAGGTCCGGGGCCAACGTCCTGACTTTC.

V gene TRBV6-4 combines with J gene TRBJ2-3; D might be TRBD1 (5 bases). CDR1 and CDR2 from the germline V gene are MRHNA and SNTAGT. This CDR3 spans 13 amino acids. The V end was cut by 0 bases, the J end by 7 bases, with 8 bases between. The CDR3 region is CASSDSTVNTQYF. The CDR3 DNA is TGTGCCAGCAGTGACTCGACAGTCAATACGCAGTATTTT.

CDR3 sequence: CASSLGGLAPYEQYF. CDR3 DNA: TGTGCCAGCAGCCTCGGGGGCCTAGCACCCTACGAGCAGTACTTC. J is TRBJ2-7 and V is TRBV7-2; D may be TRBD1 or TRBD2 (6 bases each). Trimming stripped 5 bases from V and 2 bases from J, with 16 bases between. Germline V CDR1 and CDR2: SGHTA, FQGNSA. The CDR3 totals 15 residues.

The rearrangement uses TRBV7-9 and TRBJ2-7, with 9 bases identical to TRBD1. Per germline, CDR1 SEHNR and CDR2 FQNEAQ (reference sequence). Trimming removed 4 bases from V and 6 bases from J; junction bases left unmatched: 10. CDR3 length: 15 residues. The CDR3 nucleotides are TGTGCCAGCAGCTCTATTGGGGACAGGGTGGTCGAGCAGTACTTC. The encoded protein is CASSSIGDRVVEQYF.

The rearrangement joins TRBV15 to TRBJ2-7; a weak D match, TRBD1 (5 bases). The CDR3 sequence is 14 residues long. Germline values: CDR1 LNHNV, CDR2 YYDKDF (reference sequence). The V gene lost 1 base and the J gene lost 3 bases, with 10 bases spanning the gap. The CDR3 DNA sequence: TGTGCCACCAGCAGAGTTACAGGAGACTACGAGCAGTACTTC. This translates into CATSRVTGDYEQYF.

V is TRBV6-1 and J is TRBJ2-3; 7 nucleotides agree with TRBD2. The CDR3 runs 15 residues. Per germline, CDR1 MNHNS and CDR2 SASEGT. The V and J ends lost 2 bases and 0 bases, in that order; junction bases with no gene match: 2. The CDR3 loop is CASSETSASTDTQYF. Here the CDR3 DNA reads TGTGCCAGCAGTGAAACTAGCGCGAGCACAGATACGCAGTATTTT.

This chain connects TRBV18 to TRBJ1-1; the match to TRBD1 covers 9 bases. V was pared by 3 bases and J by 4 bases, with 15 bases of the junction left unmatched. CDR3 length equals 18 residues. The germline V gene encodes CDR1 KGHSH and CDR2 LQKENI. The chain's CDR3 is CASSPLRVKQGATTEAFF. CDR3 coding DNA: TGTGCCAGCTCACCTCTACGGGTCAAACAGGGGGCTACCACTGAAGCTTTCTTT.

The chain recombines TRBV18 with TRBJ2-5; 7 positions agree with TRBD1. The CDR3 length is 13 residues. With 6 bases clipped from V and 4 bases from J, the junction kept 5 bases outside the gene matches. CDR1 is KGHSH, CDR2 LQKENI, per germline. DNA of the CDR3: TGTGCCAGCTCTCATACAGGGGTAGAGACCCAGTACTTC. It specifies CASSHTGVETQYF. The whole variable domain, remainder taken from reference TRBV18 and TRBJ2-5, is NAGVMQNPRHLVRRRGQEARLRCSPMKGHSHVYWYRQLPEEGLKFMVYLQKENIIDESGMPKERFSAEFPKEGPSILRIQQVVRGDSAAYFCASSHTGVETQYFGPGTRLLVL.

The gene calls are TRBV5-1 and TRBJ1-1, with D uncertain. Germline values: CDR1 SGHRS, CDR2 YFSETQ. CDR3 length: 15 residues. Trimming stripped 0 bases from V and 5 bases from J, with 14 bases between. DNA of the CDR3: TGCGCCAGCAGCTTGGAAACCACGGGTAGGACTGAAGCTTTCTTT. Residues: CASSLETTGRTEAFF.

This clone has a handful of counts. This chain connects TRBV27 to TRBJ1-4, with D tentatively TRBD1 (5 bases). Germline CDR1 reads MNHEY; CDR2 reads SMNVEV (reference sequence). Trimming shortened V by 6 bases and J by 5 bases, and 10 bases separated the two germline ends. The CDR3 spans 13 residues. The CDR3 DNA sequence: TGTGCCAGCAGGTTTCAGGGAAATGAAAAACTGTTTTTT. It translates to CASRFQGNEKLFF.

This clone appeared a few times. The rearrangement uses TRBV6-1 and TRBJ1-1; D is uncertain. V dropped 7 bases and J dropped 5 bases, with 2 bases sitting between them. The CDR3 consists of 9 residues. CDR1 is MNHNS and CDR2 is SASEGT in the germline V gene. CDR3 DNA: TGTGCCAGCAAGACTGAAGCTTTCTTT. Protein sequence: CASKTEAFF.

The genes are TRBV27 and TRBJ2-1; TRBD2 aligns across 9 bases. The ends lost 4 bases at V and 2 bases at J; junction bases unmatched: 9. In germline, CDR1 is MNHEY, CDR2 SMNVEV (reference sequence). The CDR3 runs to 17 residues. DNA for the CDR3: TGTGCCAGCAGTTGGAGCGGGGGGACCAACCCCTACAATGAGCAGTTCTTC. This encodes CASSWSGGTNPYNEQFF.